The T cell receptor beta chain described here comes from a study of T cells in Graves' hyperthyroidism and ophthalmopathy. Study-wide results and caveats: Most thyroid clonotypes with frequency above 0.001 were detected in blood.

Orbital computed tomography, thyroid ultrasound, serum thyroxine and TRAb, and clinical symptoms together informed the diagnoses. PBMCs were derived from 9.5 to 10 ml fresh peripheral blood. J gave up 3 bases and V 5 bases, and 7 bases lay outside the gene matches. The CDR3 is 13 amino acids. Germline CDR1 DFQATT, CDR2 SNEGSKA (reference sequence). Amplified TCR beta CDR3 regions came from RNA transcripts. HTBI primers were employed in a first-round RT-PCR of the TCR CDR3. One entry per CDR3 protein, called by TCRdb with MiXCR from the multiplex PCR reads. The sample carries hundreds of thousands of distinct CDR3 sequences, over 10% recorded once. To note about this clonotype: The antigen is unknown.

Sequenced: blood. The V and J genes are TRBV20-1 and TRBJ2-7; 7 bases are a match to TRBD1. This receptor was taken from a woman aged 18-29 years with Graves' hyperthyroidism. CDR3 in DNA: TGCAGTGCTTCTACAGGGGCCAGCTACGAGCAGTACTTC. Translating it yields CSASTGASYEQYF.